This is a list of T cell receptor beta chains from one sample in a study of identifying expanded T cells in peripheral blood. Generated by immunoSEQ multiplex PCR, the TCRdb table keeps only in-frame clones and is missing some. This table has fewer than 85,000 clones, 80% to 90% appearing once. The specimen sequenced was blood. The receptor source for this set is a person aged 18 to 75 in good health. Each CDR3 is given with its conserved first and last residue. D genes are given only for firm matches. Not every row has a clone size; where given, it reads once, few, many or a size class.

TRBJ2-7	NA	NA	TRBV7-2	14	CASSYDSRYGEQYF	TGTGCCAGCAGCTATGACAGTAGGTACGGCGAGCAGTACTTC
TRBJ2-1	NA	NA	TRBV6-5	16	CASSYEGASSYNEQFF	TGTGCCAGCAGTTACGAAGGGGCGAGCTCCTACAATGAGCAGTTCTTC
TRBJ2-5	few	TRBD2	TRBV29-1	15	CSVVGTSGSQETQYF	TGCAGCGTGGTAGGGACTAGCGGGAGCCAAGAGACCCAGTACTTC
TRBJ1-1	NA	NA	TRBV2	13	CASTLLMNTEAFF	TGTGCCAGCACCTTACTCATGAACACTGAAGCTTTCTTT
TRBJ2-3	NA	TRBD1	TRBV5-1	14	CASSGGTGSNTQYF	TGCGCCAGCAGCGGCGGGACAGGGAGTAATACGCAGTATTTT
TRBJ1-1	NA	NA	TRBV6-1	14	CASSAQGAASEAFF	TGTGCCAGCAGTGCCCAGGGAGCAGCATCTGAAGCTTTCTTT
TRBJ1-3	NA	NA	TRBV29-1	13	CSVLGVGGNTIYF	TGCAGCGTTCTGGGGGTAGGGGGAAACACCATATATTTT
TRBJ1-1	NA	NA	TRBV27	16	CASSPWGRPLNTEAFF	TGTGCCAGCAGTCCATGGGGCAGGCCACTGAACACTGAAGCTTTCTTT
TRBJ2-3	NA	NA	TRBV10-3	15	CAITALASSTDTQYF	TGTGCCATCACCGCCCTAGCTTCCAGCACAGATACGCAGTATTTT
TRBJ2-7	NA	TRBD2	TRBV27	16	CASRHSLAGGSYEQYF	TGTGCCAGCAGGCACTCTCTAGCGGGGGGCTCCTACGAGCAGTACTTC
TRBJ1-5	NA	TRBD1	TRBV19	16	CASQDLGQGINQPQHF	TGTGCCAGCCAAGACCTCGGACAGGGGATAAATCAGCCCCAGCATTTT
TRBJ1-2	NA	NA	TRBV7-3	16	CASSLMWDTIPNGYTF	TGTGCCAGCAGCTTAATGTGGGACACAATCCCAAATGGCTACACCTTC
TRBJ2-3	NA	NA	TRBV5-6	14	CASSLEQSTDTQYF	TGTGCCAGCAGCTTGGAACAGAGCACAGATACGCAGTATTTT
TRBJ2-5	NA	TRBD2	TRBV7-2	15	CASSLDSSGQETQYF	TGTGCCAGCAGCTTAGATTCTAGCGGCCAAGAGACCCAGTACTTC
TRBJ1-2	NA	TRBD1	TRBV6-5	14	CASRRQGEGYGYTF	TGTGCCAGCAGGCGACAGGGGGAGGGCTATGGCTACACCTTC
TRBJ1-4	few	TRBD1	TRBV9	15	CASSDRDSHNEKLFF	TGTGCCAGCAGCGATAGGGACAGCCATAATGAAAAACTGTTTTTT
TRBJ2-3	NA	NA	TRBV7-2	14	CASSLDRATDTQYF	TGTGCCAGCAGCTTAGACAGAGCCACAGATACGCAGTATTTT
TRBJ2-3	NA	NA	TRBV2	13	CASSGQFTDTQYF	TGTGCCAGCAGTGGACAGTTCACAGATACGCAGTATTTT
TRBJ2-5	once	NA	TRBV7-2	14	CASSLDRTGETQYF	TGTGCCAGCAGCTTAGACCGGACGGGAGAGACCCAGTACTTC
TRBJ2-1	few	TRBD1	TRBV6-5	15	CASKRQGGTYNEQFF	TGTGCCAGCAAACGACAGGGTGGAACCTACAATGAGCAGTTCTTC
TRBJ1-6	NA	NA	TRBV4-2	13	CASSHQQNSPLHF	TGTGCCAGCAGCCATCAGCAGAATTCACCCCTCCACTTT
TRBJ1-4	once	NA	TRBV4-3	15	CASSQDLPDREKLFF	TGCGCCAGCAGCCAAGATCTGCCAGACAGGGAAAAACTGTTTTTT
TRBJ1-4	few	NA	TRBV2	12	CASTPAGEKLFF	TGTGCCAGCACCCCCGCGGGAGAAAAACTGTTTTTT
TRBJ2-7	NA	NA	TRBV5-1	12	CAGRDRSYEQYF	TGCGCCGGAAGGGACCGGTCCTACGAGCAGTACTTC